This T cell receptor beta chain is drawn from a study of blood T cells in healthy people across ages. Findings of the study overall: Among T cells, TCR beta diversity per million cells dropped roughly linearly as age rose. The study could not conclusively compare naive and antigen-experienced cells, given its unsorted PBMCs.

Then a second PCR, running about 7 to 11 cycles, was carried out with a sample-barcoded 5' primer and a J-beta primer mix. TCRdb recomputed calls from the 5' RACE reads with MiXCR, one row per CDR3 protein. Of about 680,000 distinct CDR3 sequences detected, over 45% appear once; the ten largest clones hold around a third. This clonotype was observed a few times. Its antigen is currently unknown. A much larger clone lies a single base off, so this may be a read error. The CDR3 is 13 amino acids. Germline CDR1 is SGHTA and CDR2 is FQGNSA. V gave up 4 bases and J gave up 11 bases, with 12 bases separating them.

The specimen sequenced was blood. The origin of this receptor is a woman aged 60-75 years in good health. The J gene is TRBJ1-6, the V gene TRBV7-2; possible D gene TRBD1, 5 bases. CDR3 sequence (DNA): TGTGCCAGCAGCTCCCTGACAGAACCACCCCTCCACTTT. It specifies CASSSLTEPPLHF.